This TCR beta chain was recovered during a study of cytomegalovirus exposure and HLA in healthy donors. Regarding the study as a whole: Later, an analysis showed that TCR beta chains associated with HLA were more clonally expanded than others that were equally common.

With respect to this clone: Antigen: not known.

Vbeta (60) and Jbeta (13) primers were used in the PCR. Profiled with immunoSEQ multiplex PCR; TCRdb holds only in-frame clones, not every one. Among around 160,000 clones, 65% to 85% were seen once, and the ten largest hold 6.5% to 7%. This CDR3 is 14 amino acids long. V was clipped by 0 bases and J by 6 bases, with 11 bases between them. Looked up from germline, CDR1 is ENHRY and CDR2 is SYGVKD. The source of this sequence is a woman between 35 and 50 years old in good health and CMV-seropositive. The gene calls are TRBV10-3 and TRBJ1-1; D perhaps matches TRBD1 (6 bases). Sequencing used PBMCs. The CDR3 loop reads CAISESRGGAEAFF. CDR3 in DNA: TGTGCCATCAGTGAGTCGCGGGGGGGCGCTGAAGCTTTCTTT.